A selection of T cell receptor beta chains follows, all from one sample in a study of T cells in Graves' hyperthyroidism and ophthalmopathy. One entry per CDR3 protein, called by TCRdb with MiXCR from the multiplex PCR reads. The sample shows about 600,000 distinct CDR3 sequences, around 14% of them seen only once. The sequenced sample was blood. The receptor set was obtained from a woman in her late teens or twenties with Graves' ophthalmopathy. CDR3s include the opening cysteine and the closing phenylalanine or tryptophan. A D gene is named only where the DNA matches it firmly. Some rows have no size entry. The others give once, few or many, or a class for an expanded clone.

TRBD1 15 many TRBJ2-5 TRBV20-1 TGCAGTGCTAGCCCCGCAACAGGGGTCGGAGAGACCCAGTACTTC CSASPATGVGETQYF
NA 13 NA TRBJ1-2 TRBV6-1 TGTGCCACCCGAGGATTGGGGTGGAATGGCTACACCTTC CATRGLGWNGYTF
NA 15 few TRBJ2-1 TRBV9 TGTGCCAGCAGCGTAGAAAGGGTAAAAGACAATGAGCAGTTCTTC CASSVERVKDNEQFF
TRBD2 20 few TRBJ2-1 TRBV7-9 TGTGCCAGCAGCCCCCGGGAGGTGACCCGTCCTGTGGACTCCTACAATGAGCAGTTCTTC CASSPREVTRPVDSYNEQFF
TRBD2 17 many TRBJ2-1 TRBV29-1 TGCAGCGTTGATGCTGCGGCTAGCGGGAGGATTGTGGATGAGCAGTTCTTC CSVDAAASGRIVDEQFF
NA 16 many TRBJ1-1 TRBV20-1 TGCAGTGCTAGAGCGAGGAGGTCGCAAAAGAACACTGAAGCTTTCTTT CSARARRSQKNTEAFF
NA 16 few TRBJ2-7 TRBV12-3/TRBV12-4 TGTGCCAGCAGTTTAGGTCAGGGGATCTTCACCCGCGAGCAGTACTTC CASSLGQGIFTREQYF
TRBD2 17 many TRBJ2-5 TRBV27 TGTGCCAGCAGTTTATCCCCGGGGCCAGCGGGAGTGGAGACCCAGTACTTC CASSLSPGPAGVETQYF
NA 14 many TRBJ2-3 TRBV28 TGTGCCAGGGGTAGCCGGGACCCCACAGATACGCAGTATTTT CARGSRDPTDTQYF
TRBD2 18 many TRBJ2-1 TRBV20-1 TGCAGTGCTAGAGTCGGCCCTACGACTAGCGGGAGAAGCGATGAGCAGTTCTTC CSARVGPTTSGRSDEQFF